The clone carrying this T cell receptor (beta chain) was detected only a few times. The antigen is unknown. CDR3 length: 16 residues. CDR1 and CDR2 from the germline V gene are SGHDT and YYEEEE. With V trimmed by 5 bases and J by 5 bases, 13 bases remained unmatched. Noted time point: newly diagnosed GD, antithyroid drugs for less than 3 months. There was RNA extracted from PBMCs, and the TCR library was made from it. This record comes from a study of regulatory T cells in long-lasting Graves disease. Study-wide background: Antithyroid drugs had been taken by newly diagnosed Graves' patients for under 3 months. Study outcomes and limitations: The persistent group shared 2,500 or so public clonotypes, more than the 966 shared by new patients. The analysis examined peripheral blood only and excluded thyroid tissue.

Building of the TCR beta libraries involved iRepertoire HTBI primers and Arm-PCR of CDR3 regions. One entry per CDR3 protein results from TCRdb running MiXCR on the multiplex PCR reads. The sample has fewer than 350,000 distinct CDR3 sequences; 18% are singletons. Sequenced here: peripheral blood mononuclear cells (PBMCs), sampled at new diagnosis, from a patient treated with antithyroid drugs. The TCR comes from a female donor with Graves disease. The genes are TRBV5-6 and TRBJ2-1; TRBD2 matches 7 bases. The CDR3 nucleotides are TGTGCCAGCAGACCCATCGTACGGGGGGACCACAATGAGCAGTTCTTC. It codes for CASRPIVRGDHNEQFF. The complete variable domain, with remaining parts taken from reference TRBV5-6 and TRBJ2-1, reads DAGVTQSPTHLIKTRGQQVTLRCSPKSGHDTVSWYQQALGQGPQFIFQYYEEEERQRGNFPDRFSGHQFPNYSSELNVNALLLGDSALYLCASRPIVRGDHNEQFFGPGTRLTVL.